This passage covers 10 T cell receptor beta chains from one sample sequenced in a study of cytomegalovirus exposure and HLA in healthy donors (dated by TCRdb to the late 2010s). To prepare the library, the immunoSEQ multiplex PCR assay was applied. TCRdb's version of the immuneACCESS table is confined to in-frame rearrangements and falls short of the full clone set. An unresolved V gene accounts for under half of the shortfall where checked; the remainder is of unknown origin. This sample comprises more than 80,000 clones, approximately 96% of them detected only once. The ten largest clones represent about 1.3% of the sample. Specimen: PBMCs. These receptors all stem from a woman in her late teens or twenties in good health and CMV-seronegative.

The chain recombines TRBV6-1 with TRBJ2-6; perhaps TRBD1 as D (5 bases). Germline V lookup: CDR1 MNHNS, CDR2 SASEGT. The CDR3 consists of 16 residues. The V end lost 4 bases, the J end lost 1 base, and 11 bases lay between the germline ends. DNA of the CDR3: TGTGCCAGCAGTGCCCAAGGGGCGTCTGGGGCCAACGTCCTGACTTTC. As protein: CASSAQGASGANVLTF.

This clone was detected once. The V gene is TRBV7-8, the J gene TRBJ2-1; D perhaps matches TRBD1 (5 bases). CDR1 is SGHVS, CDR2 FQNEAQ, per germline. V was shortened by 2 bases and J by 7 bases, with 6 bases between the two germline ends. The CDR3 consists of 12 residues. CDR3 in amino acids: CASSLQGNEQFF. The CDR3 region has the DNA TGTGCCAGCAGCTTACAGGGAAATGAGCAGTTCTTC. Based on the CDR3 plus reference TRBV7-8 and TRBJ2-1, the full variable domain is GAGVSQSPRYKVAKRGQDVALRCDPISGHVSLFWYQQALGQGPEFLTYFQNEAQLDKSGLPSDRFFAERPEGSVSTLKIQRTQQEDSAVYLCASSLQGNEQFFGPGTRLTVL.

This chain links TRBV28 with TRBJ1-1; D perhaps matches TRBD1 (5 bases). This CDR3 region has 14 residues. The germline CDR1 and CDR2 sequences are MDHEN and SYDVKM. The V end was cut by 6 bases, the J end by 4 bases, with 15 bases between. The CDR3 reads CASRIGRTITEAFF. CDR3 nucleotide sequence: TGTGCCAGCAGGATAGGGCGGACAATCACTGAAGCTTTCTTT.

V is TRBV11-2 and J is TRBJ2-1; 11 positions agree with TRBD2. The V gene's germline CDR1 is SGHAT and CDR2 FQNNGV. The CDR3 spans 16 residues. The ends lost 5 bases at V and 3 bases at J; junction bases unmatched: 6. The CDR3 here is CASSPETSGIYNEQFF. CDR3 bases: TGTGCCAGCAGCCCAGAGACTAGCGGGATCTACAATGAGCAGTTCTTC.

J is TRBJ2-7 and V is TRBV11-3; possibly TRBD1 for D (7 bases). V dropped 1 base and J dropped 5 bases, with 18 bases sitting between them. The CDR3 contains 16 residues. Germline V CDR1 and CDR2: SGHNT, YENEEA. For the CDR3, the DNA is TGTGCCAGCAGCTTAGCCCTTCAGGGGGACTTTCACGAGCAGTACTTC. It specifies CASSLALQGDFHEQYF.

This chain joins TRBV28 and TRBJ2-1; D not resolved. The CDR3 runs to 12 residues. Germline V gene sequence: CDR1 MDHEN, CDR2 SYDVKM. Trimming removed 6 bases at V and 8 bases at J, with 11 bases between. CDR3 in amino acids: CASSRGTHEQFF. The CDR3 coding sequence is TGTGCCAGCAGCCGCGGTACTCATGAGCAGTTCTTC.

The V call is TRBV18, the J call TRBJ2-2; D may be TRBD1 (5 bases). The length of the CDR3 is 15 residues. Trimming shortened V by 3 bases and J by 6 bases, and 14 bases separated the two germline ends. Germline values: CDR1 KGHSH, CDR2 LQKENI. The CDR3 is CASSPHPGFAGELFF. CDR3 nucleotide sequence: TGTGCCAGCTCACCCCACCCAGGGTTCGCCGGGGAGCTGTTTTTT.

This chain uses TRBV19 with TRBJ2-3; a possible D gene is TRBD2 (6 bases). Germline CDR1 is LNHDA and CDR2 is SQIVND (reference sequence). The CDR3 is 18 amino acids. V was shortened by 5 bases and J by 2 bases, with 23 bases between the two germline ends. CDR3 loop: CASSYPGVRELDTDTQYF. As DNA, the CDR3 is TGTGCCAGTAGTTACCCAGGCGTTCGGGAGCTAGACACAGATACGCAGTATTTT.

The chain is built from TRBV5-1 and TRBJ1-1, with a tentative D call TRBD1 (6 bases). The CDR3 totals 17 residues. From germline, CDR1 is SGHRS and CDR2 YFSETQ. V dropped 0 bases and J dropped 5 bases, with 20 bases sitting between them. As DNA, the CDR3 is TGCGCCAGCAGCTTGGATCCGGGGGGCCCAGGGAAGACTGAAGCTTTCTTT. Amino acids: CASSLDPGGPGKTEAFF.

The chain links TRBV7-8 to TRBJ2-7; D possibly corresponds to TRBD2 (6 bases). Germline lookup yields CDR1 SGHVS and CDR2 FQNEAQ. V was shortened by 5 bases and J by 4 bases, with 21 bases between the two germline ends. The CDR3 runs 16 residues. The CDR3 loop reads CASSRLDPVGEYEQYF. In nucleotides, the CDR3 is TGTGCCAGCAGCCGACTAGACCCGGTTGGGGAGTACGAGCAGTACTTC.